The clone carrying this TCR beta chain was counted ten times or more. Its antigen is not known. From germline, CDR1 is MNHEY and CDR2 SMNVEV (reference sequence). J lost 7 bases, V lost 5 bases, and 16 bases had no gene match. This CDR3 is 17 amino acids long. The data are from a study of early T cells in non-severe SARS-CoV-2 infection. The wider study: Sequencing used unsorted whole-blood bulk RNA, so chains lack pairing. General study results and limits: Database matching using VDJdb favored anti-spike CD8 responses, with private and CD4 specificities left missing.

Individual cDNA molecules received unique molecular identifiers during library preparation. Each CDR3 protein gets one entry after TCRdb re-called the 5' RACE reads with MiXCR. This sample has about 60,000 distinct CDR3 sequences; approximately 9% occur once, and the top ten carry approximately 16%. The sequencing sample was made of whole blood. The chain recombines TRBV27 with TRBJ2-7; 11 bases map to TRBD2. This TCR was sampled from an adult who was a healthcare worker with PCR-confirmed SARS-CoV-2 infection or an uninfected control (not recorded which). The CDR3 loop is CASSLGLGSGRATEQYF. CDR3 nucleotides: TGTGCCAGCAGTCTCGGTCTTGGTAGCGGGAGGGCCACTGAGCAGTACTTC.